Following are 8 T cell receptor beta chains from one sample sequenced in a study of cytomegalovirus exposure and HLA in healthy donors. In the PCR, 60 Vbeta and 13 Jbeta primers were used. Produced via immunoSEQ multiplex PCR; TCRdb's table is partial and in-frame only. The repertoire holds 100,000 to 150,000 clones, with roughly 80% as singletons. Sequencing input: PBMCs. Every receptor here comes from a woman in her thirties or forties in good health and CMV-seronegative.

The genes are TRBV7-2 and TRBJ2-1; 10 positions agree with TRBD2. The J segment lost 7 bases and the V segment lost 1 base, leaving 7 bases of the junction unmatched. This CDR3 contains 16 residues. Germline lookup yields CDR1 SGHTA and CDR2 FQGNSA. The CDR3 spells CASSLGELAGANEQFF. The CDR3 DNA is TGTGCCAGCAGCTTAGGGGAGCTAGCGGGAGCAAATGAGCAGTTCTTC.

This clone was seen only a few times. The V and J genes are TRBV28 and TRBJ1-2, with D perhaps TRBD1 (5 bases). Trimming pared 11 bases from V and 3 bases from J, leaving 10 bases between. Germline V gene data show CDR1 as MDHEN and CDR2 as SYDVKM. There are 11 residues in the CDR3. The CDR3 spells CAGAPDYGYTF. CDR3 sequence (DNA): TGTGCCGGGGCCCCGGACTATGGCTACACCTTC.

The genes are TRBV6-6 and TRBJ2-3, with 12 bases aligning to TRBD2. This CDR3 region has 15 residues. Trimming removed 5 bases from V and 4 bases from J; junction bases left unmatched: 4. Per the germline V gene, CDR1 is MNHNY and CDR2 is SVGAGI (reference sequence). CDR3 sequence (DNA): TGTGCCAGCAGTCCCAGACTAGCGGGAGCAGATACGCAGTATTTT. Translating gives CASSPRLAGADTQYF.

The CDR3 sequence: CASSFHTTDTQYF. The CDR3 bases are TGTGCCAGCAGCTTCCATACTACAGATACGCAGTATTTT. This chain links TRBV5-4 with TRBJ2-3; the D is unclear. Trimming took 2 bases from V and 3 from J, leaving 7 bases between them. This CDR3 contains 13 residues. Germline CDR1 SGHNT, CDR2 YYREEE (reference sequence).

The chain's CDR3 is CASSQDPGQVTDTQYF. The CDR3, as DNA: TGTGCCAGCAGCCAAGACCCGGGACAGGTCACAGATACGCAGTATTTT. The chain has TRBV4-2 and TRBJ2-3; 8 bases match TRBD1. Looked up from germline, CDR1 is LGHNA and CDR2 is YNFKEQ. There are 16 residues in the CDR3. J was trimmed by 2 bases and V by 0 bases; bases with no gene match: 4.

J is TRBJ1-1 and V is TRBV2; D gene uncertain. Germline CDR1 is SNHLY and CDR2 is FYNNEI. This CDR3 contains 13 residues. Trimming left V 8 bases short and J 0 bases short, with 10 bases between. The CDR3 here is CASETSMNTEAFF. CDR3 in DNA: TGTGCCAGCGAGACTTCGATGAACACTGAAGCTTTCTTT.

The CDR3 reads CASSQAGLANDKELFF. The DNA for the CDR3 is TGCGCCAGCAGCCAAGCTGGACTAGCCAATGACAAGGAGCTGTTTTTT. The chain recombines TRBV4-3 with TRBJ2-2; 8 nucleotides match TRBD2. This CDR3 is built from 16 residues. V dropped 1 base and J dropped 10; count of bases not matched to a gene: 11. Germline V gene lookup returns CDR1 LGHNA and CDR2 YSLEER.

This clone was observed a handful of times. The chain couples TRBV4-2 to TRBJ2-3; 8 bases line up with TRBD2. This CDR3 is built from 15 residues. Losses at the gene ends were 4 bases for V and 6 bases for J; bases not matched to a gene: 9. The V gene's germline CDR1 is LGHNA and CDR2 YNFKEQ. The CDR3 loop reads CASSLNSGGADTQYF. The DNA for the CDR3 is TGTGCCAGCAGCCTAAACAGCGGGGGAGCGGATACGCAGTATTTT.